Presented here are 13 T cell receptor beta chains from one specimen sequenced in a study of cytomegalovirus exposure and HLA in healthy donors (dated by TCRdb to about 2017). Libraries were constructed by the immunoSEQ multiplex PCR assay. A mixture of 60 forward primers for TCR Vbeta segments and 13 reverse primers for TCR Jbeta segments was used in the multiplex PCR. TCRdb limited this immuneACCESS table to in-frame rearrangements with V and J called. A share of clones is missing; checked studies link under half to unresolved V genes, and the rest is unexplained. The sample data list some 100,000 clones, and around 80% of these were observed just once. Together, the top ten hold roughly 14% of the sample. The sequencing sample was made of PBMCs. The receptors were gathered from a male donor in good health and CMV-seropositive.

CDR3 sequence: CASGPRTGQNTEAFF. CDR3 bases: TGCGCCAGCGGCCCAAGGACAGGACAGAACACTGAAGCTTTCTTT. This chain links TRBV5-1 with TRBJ1-1, with 7 bases that match TRBD1. Germline assignment: CDR1 SGHRS and CDR2 YFSETQ. The CDR3 length is 15 residues. The V and J ends lost 7 bases and 1 base, in that order; junction bases with no gene match: 10.

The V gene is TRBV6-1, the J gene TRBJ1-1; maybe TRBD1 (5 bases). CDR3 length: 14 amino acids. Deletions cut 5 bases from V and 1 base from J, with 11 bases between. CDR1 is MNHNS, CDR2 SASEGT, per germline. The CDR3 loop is CASSPRVGNTEAFF. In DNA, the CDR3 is TGTGCCAGCAGTCCCAGGGTCGGGAACACTGAAGCTTTCTTT.

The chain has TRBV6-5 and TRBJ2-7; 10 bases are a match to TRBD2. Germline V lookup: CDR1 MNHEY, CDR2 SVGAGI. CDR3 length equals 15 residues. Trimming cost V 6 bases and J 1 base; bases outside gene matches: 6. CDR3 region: CASSPVAGGSYEQYF. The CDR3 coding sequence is TGTGCCAGCAGCCCCGTAGCGGGGGGATCCTACGAGCAGTACTTC.

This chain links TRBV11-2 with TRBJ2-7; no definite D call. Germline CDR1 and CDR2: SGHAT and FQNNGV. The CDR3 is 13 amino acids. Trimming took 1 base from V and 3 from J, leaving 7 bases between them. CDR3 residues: CASSLVGRYEQYF. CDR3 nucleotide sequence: TGTGCCAGCAGCTTAGTGGGCCGCTACGAGCAGTACTTC.

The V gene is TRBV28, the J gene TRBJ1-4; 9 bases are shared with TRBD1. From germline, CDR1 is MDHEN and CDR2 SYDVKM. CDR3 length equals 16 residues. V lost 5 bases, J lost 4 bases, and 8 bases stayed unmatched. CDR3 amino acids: CASSGDREFLNEKLFF. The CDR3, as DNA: TGTGCCAGCAGTGGGGACAGGGAGTTCCTTAATGAAAAACTGTTTTTT.

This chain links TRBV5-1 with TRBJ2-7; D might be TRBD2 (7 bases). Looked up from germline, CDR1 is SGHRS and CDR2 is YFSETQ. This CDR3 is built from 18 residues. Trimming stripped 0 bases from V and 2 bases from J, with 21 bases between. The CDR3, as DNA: TGCGCCAGCAGCTTGGACCTAATAAAAGCGGGGACAACCTACGAGCAGTACTTC. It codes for CASSLDLIKAGTTYEQYF.

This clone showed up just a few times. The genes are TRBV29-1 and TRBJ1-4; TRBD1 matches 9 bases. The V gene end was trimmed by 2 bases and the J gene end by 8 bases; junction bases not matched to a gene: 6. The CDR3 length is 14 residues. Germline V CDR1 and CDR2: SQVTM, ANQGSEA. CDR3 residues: CSVELGTGREKLFF. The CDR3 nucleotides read TGCAGCGTTGAACTCGGGACAGGGCGGGAAAAACTGTTTTTT.

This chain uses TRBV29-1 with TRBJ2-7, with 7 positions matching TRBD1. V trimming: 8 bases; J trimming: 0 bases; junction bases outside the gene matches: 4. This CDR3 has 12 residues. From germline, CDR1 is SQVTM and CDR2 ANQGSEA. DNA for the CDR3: TGCAGCAGCCGGGACAGCTCCTACGAGCAGTACTTC. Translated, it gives CSSRDSSYEQYF.

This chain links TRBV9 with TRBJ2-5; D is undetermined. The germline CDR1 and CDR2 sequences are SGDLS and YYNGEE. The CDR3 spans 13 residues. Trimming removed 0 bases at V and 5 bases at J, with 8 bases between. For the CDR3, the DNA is TGTGCCAGCAGCGTAGGGGCTGGGGAGACCCAGTACTTC. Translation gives CASSVGAGETQYF.

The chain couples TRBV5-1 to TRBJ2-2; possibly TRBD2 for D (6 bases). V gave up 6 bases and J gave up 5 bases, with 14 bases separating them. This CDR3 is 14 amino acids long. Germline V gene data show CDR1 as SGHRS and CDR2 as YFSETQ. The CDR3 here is CASMGGSSTGELFF. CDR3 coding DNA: TGCGCCAGCATGGGGGGTTCGTCGACCGGGGAGCTGTTTTTT.

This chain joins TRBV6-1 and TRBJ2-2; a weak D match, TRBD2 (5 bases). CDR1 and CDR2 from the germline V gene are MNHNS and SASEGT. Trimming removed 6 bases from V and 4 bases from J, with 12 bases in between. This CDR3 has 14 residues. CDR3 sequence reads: CASSAGLTTGELFF. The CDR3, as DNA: TGTGCCAGCAGCGCTGGACTGACCACCGGGGAGCTGTTTTTT.

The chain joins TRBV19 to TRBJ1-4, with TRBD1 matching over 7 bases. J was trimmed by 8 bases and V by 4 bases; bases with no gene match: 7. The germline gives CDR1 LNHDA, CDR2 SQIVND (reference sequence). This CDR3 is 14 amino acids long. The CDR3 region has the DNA TGTGCCAGTAGTACGGGACAGAACCGCGAAAAACTGTTTTTT. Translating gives CASSTGQNREKLFF.

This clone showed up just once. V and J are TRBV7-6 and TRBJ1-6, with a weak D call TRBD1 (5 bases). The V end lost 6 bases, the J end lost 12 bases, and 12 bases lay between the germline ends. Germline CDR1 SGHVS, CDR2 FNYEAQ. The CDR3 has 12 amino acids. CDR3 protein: CASSSGFGPLHF. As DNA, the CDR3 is TGTGCCAGCAGTTCAGGGTTTGGACCCCTCCACTTT.